These 28 T cell receptor beta chains were sequenced from one sample in a study of blood T cell repertoires in COVID-19. Clones were read by immunoSEQ multiplex PCR, and TCRdb kept only the in-frame ones, dropping some. The sample contains over 60,000 clones, about 92% of which appear only once. What was sequenced was peripheral blood. All receptors derive from a man between 45 and 60 years old with COVID-19, enrolled during active disease.

The chain links TRBV11-2 to TRBJ1-1; 10 bases fit TRBD1. CDR1 is SGHAT and CDR2 is FQNNGV in the germline V gene. CDR3 size: 15 residues. V lost 5 bases, J lost 4 bases, and 7 bases stayed unmatched. For the CDR3, the DNA is TGTGCCAGCAGCCCAAGGACAGGGGGGAGCACTGAAGCTTTCTTT. Amino acids: CASSPRTGGSTEAFF.

The genes are TRBV10-2 and TRBJ1-2, with unresolved D. CDR3 length equals 14 residues. V lost 4 bases and J lost 1, with 10 bases in between. CDR1 and CDR2 from the germline V gene are WSHSY and SAAADI. The CDR3 DNA is TGCGCCAGCAGTGTAAGTCAGGATAACTATGGCTACACCTTC. Translated: CASSVSQDNYGYTF.

The rearrangement uses TRBV5-1 and TRBJ2-5, with D tentatively TRBD2 (7 bases). Germline values: CDR1 SGHRS, CDR2 YFSETQ. With 4 bases removed from V and 4 bases from J, the gap between germline ends came to 14 bases. This CDR3 contains 14 residues. CDR3 protein: CASSTSGGVETQYF. In DNA form, the CDR3 reads TGCGCCAGCAGCACGTCGGGGGGCGTAGAGACCCAGTACTTC.

V gene TRBV7-2 combines with J gene TRBJ1-1; 7 bases are shared with TRBD1. J was trimmed by 1 base and V by 1 base; bases with no gene match: 12. Germline loops: CDR1 SGHTA, CDR2 FQGNSA. The CDR3 totals 18 residues. CDR3 nucleotides: TGTGCCAGCAGCTTAGTGTTCTTTTTCGACAGGGCGAACACTGAAGCTTTCTTT. Translating it yields CASSLVFFFDRANTEAFF.

In the case of this clone: Other DNA sequences from this sample encode an identical CDR3 as well. This chain links TRBV6-6 with TRBJ2-7; D might be TRBD1 (6 bases). The germline V gene encodes CDR1 MNHNY and CDR2 SVGAGI (reference sequence). The CDR3 has 14 residues. The germline V and J ends were trimmed by 2 bases and 2 bases, with 10 bases remaining between them. The CDR3 nucleotides are TGTGCCAGCAGTTACAACAGGGAACCCTACGAGCAGTACTTC. Translation: CASSYNREPYEQYF.

The chain carries TRBV7-2 and TRBJ2-7; 10 nucleotides line up with TRBD2. The ends lost 2 bases at V and 2 bases at J; junction bases unmatched: 6. CDR1 is SGHTA and CDR2 is FQGNSA in the germline V gene. There are 16 residues in the CDR3. CDR3 nucleotide sequence: TGTGCCAGCAGCTTAAACGGACTAGCGGCCACCTACGAGCAGTACTTC. Its protein is CASSLNGLAATYEQYF.

V and J are TRBV6-5 and TRBJ2-3, with 8 positions matching TRBD2. Trimming took 3 bases from V and 0 from J; bases not matched to a gene: 2. Per germline, CDR1 MNHEY and CDR2 SVGAGI. The CDR3 has 15 amino acids. The CDR3 reads CASSYRGRSTDTQYF. The CDR3 nucleotides are TGTGCCAGCAGTTATCGCGGGAGGAGCACAGATACGCAGTATTTT.

The V gene is TRBV29-1, the J gene TRBJ2-3; 7 positions agree with TRBD2. Trimming at V came to 6 bases and at J to 1 base, leaving 10 bases not matched to a gene. The CDR3 consists of 15 residues. The germline V gene has CDR1 SQVTM and CDR2 ANQGSEA. The chain's CDR3 is CSVVGTNIRTDTQYF. CDR3 nucleotide sequence: TGCAGCGTCGTCGGGACTAACATCCGCACAGATACGCAGTATTTT.

The genes are TRBV3-1 (or the pseudogene TRBV3-2) and TRBJ2-1; 7 nucleotides align to TRBD2. V lost 0 bases to trimming and J lost 3 bases; unmatched junction nucleotides: 5. The CDR3 covers 16 residues. Germline V gene sequence: CDR1 LGHDT, CDR2 YNNKEL (reference sequence). CDR3 sequence reads: CASSQETSPLYNEQFF. The CDR3 DNA reads as TGTGCCAGCAGCCAAGAGACTAGCCCCCTCTACAATGAGCAGTTCTTC.

The chain employs TRBV7-2 and TRBJ2-2; D is ambiguous. Germline V lookup: CDR1 SGHTA, CDR2 FQGNSA. This CDR3 region has 16 residues. Trimming stripped 3 bases from V and 1 base from J, with 12 bases between. This chain's CDR3 is CASSFTPFGNTGELFF. The CDR3 DNA reads TGTGCCAGCAGCTTCACGCCGTTCGGGAACACCGGGGAGCTGTTTTTT.

The V gene is TRBV6-1, the J gene TRBJ1-2, with 7 bases identical to TRBD1. This CDR3 contains 15 residues. CDR1 is MNHNS, CDR2 SASEGT, per germline. The junction had 7 bases not matched to a gene; V was cut back by 2 bases and J by 4 bases. In nucleotides, the CDR3 is TGTGCCAGCAGTGAACGACAGGGTGGCCTCTATGGCTACACCTTC. Residues: CASSERQGGLYGYTF.

This chain joins TRBV9 and TRBJ1-2; 7 positions match TRBD1. CDR1 and CDR2 (germline): SGDLS, YYNGEE. This CDR3 has 16 residues. J was trimmed by 3 bases and V by 3 bases; bases with no gene match: 11. The CDR3: CASSAPGTVEDYGYTF. CDR3 bases: TGTGCCAGCAGCGCCCCCGGGACAGTGGAGGACTATGGCTACACCTTC.

The CDR3 coding sequence is TGTGCCAGCACGCGCGCGGGGCTCGGGTATAGCAATCAGCCCCAGCATTTT. It specifies CASTRAGLGYSNQPQHF. The rearrangement uses TRBV21-1 and TRBJ1-5. TRBV21-1 is an annotated pseudogene. CDR3 length equals 17 residues.

This sequence joins TRBV9 and TRBJ2-3; TRBD2 matches 10 bases. The J segment lost 3 bases and the V segment lost 2 bases, leaving 3 bases of the junction unmatched. Germline V gene lookup returns CDR1 SGDLS and CDR2 YYNGEE. CDR3 length equals 15 residues. The CDR3 sequence is CASSVLAGVTDTQYF. As DNA, the CDR3 is TGTGCCAGCAGCGTTCTAGCGGGAGTGACAGATACGCAGTATTTT.

V is TRBV18 and J is TRBJ2-1; no clear D gene. CDR3 length equals 15 residues. V gave up 3 bases and J gave up 8 bases, with 17 bases separating them. CDR1 is KGHSH and CDR2 is LQKENI in the germline V gene. This CDR3 is CASSPPVGGSYEQFF. The CDR3 DNA reads as TGTGCCAGCTCACCCCCAGTAGGCGGTTCCTATGAGCAGTTCTTC.

The chain carries TRBV2 and TRBJ1-5, with 9 bases fitting TRBD1. CDR1 is SNHLY and CDR2 is FYNNEI in the germline V gene. This CDR3 is built from 15 residues. V gave up 6 bases and J gave up 6 bases; unmatched junction bases: 9. Here the CDR3 DNA reads TGTGCCAGCAGCCGACAGGGGGGCGCGGGTCAGCCCCAGCATTTT. Residues: CASSRQGGAGQPQHF.

The chain employs TRBV5-6 and TRBJ1-1; possible D gene TRBD1, 6 bases. V lost 3 bases, J lost 5 bases, and 17 bases lay in between. Germline CDR1 is SGHDT and CDR2 is YYEEEE. This CDR3 has 15 residues. CDR3 residues: CASSWGRPRGTEAFF. The CDR3 DNA follows: TGTGCCAGCAGCTGGGGGCGGCCGCGGGGGACTGAAGCTTTCTTT.

This rearrangement joins TRBV6-5 to TRBJ1-4, with D maybe TRBD1 (5 bases). The CDR3 is made up of 15 amino acids. CDR1 is MNHEY and CDR2 is SVGAGI in the germline V gene. V was shortened by 7 bases and J by 8 bases, with 20 bases between the two germline ends. The CDR3 loop reads CASTRFRGTREKLFF. In DNA form, the CDR3 reads TGTGCCAGCACCCGATTTAGGGGTACGAGGGAAAAACTGTTTTTT.

In its sample, this clone was seen once. The CDR3 region is CASSTQWTGPPQGGYTF. CDR3 sequence (DNA): TGTGCCAGTAGTACCCAATGGACAGGCCCGCCCCAGGGTGGCTACACCTTC. This chain joins TRBV19 and TRBJ1-2; TRBD1 matches at 7 bases. The junction had 18 bases not matched to a gene; V was cut back by 4 bases and J by 7 bases. The CDR3 is 17 amino acids. From germline, CDR1 is LNHDA and CDR2 SQIVND (reference sequence).

The V gene is TRBV5-4, the J gene TRBJ2-1; 8 positions agree with TRBD2. Losses at the gene ends were 4 bases for V and 0 bases for J; bases not matched to a gene: 6. The CDR3 sequence is 16 residues long. Germline values: CDR1 SGHNT, CDR2 YYREEE (reference sequence). The CDR3 bases are TGTGCCAGCAGCCCGGGGGGGTCTAGCTCCTACAATGAGCAGTTCTTC. Residues: CASSPGGSSSYNEQFF.

The chain employs TRBV4-1 and TRBJ2-7, with TRBD2 identical over 11 bases. The germline V gene encodes CDR1 MGHRA and CDR2 YSYEKL. J was trimmed by 1 base and V by 5 bases; bases with no gene match: 10. CDR3 length: 17 residues. The CDR3 nucleotides are TGCGCCAGCAGCGCAAGGACTAGCGGGTTCGGGTCCTACGAGCAGTACTTC. It specifies CASSARTSGFGSYEQYF.

The chain uses TRBV20-1 and TRBJ2-4; possible D gene TRBD2, 6 bases. The CDR3 has 16 amino acids. Germline CDR1 DFQATT, CDR2 SNEGSKA (reference sequence). V lost 3 bases, J lost 8 bases, and 23 bases lay in between. The CDR3 DNA follows: TGCAGTGCTAGTCCGCTGGGCGGGATAGCAAGAGACATTCAGTACTTC. It is translated as CSASPLGGIARDIQYF.

V is TRBV7-2 and J is TRBJ2-1, with TRBD2 matching 11 bases. J was trimmed by 2 bases and V by 3 bases; bases with no gene match: 0. The germline CDR1 and CDR2 sequences are SGHTA and FQGNSA. The CDR3 consists of 15 residues. CDR3 nucleotides: TGTGCCAGCAGCTTGACTAGCGGGGCCTACAATGAGCAGTTCTTC. This encodes CASSLTSGAYNEQFF.

The CDR3 sequence is CASSPPAGGKSDTQYF. CDR3 DNA: TGCGCCAGCAGTCCTCCTGCGGGCGGGAAGTCAGATACGCAGTATTTT. The chain links TRBV10-1 to TRBJ2-3, with D tentatively TRBD2 (6 bases). Germline loops: CDR1 WNHNN, CDR2 SYGVQD (reference sequence). The germline V and J ends were trimmed by 5 bases and 4 bases, with 19 bases remaining between them. This CDR3 spans 16 amino acids.

The V and J genes are TRBV6-5 and TRBJ2-7; the D gene is possibly TRBD2 (5 bases). This CDR3 has 14 residues. Trimming took 4 bases from V and 2 from J, leaving 12 bases between them. Per germline, CDR1 MNHEY and CDR2 SVGAGI. Here the CDR3 DNA reads TGTGCCAGCAGTTCCCCCGGACTTACCTACGAGCAGTACTTC. Its protein is CASSSPGLTYEQYF.

The rearrangement joins TRBV2 to TRBJ1-6, with D tentatively TRBD1 (5 bases). CDR1 and CDR2 (germline): SNHLY, FYNNEI. The CDR3 contains 14 residues. Trimming removed 6 bases at V and 9 bases at J, with 15 bases between. The CDR3 protein is CASSETVGVSPLHF. CDR3 DNA: TGTGCCAGCAGCGAAACGGTAGGGGTTTCACCCCTCCACTTT.

The chain recombines TRBV2 with TRBJ1-4; 11 bases align to TRBD1. The CDR3 has 14 amino acids. V lost 5 bases, J lost 7 bases, and 3 bases stayed unmatched. Germline-derived CDR1 and CDR2 are SNHLY and FYNNEI. Written as DNA, the CDR3 is TGTGCCAGCAGTAGGACAGGGGGCGTTGAAAAACTGTTTTTT. The encoded protein is CASSRTGGVEKLFF.

The rearrangement links TRBV6-5 to TRBJ1-1, with 7 bases that match TRBD1. Per the germline V gene, CDR1 is MNHEY and CDR2 is SVGAGI. V lost 5 bases and J lost 0; bases outside the gene matches: 3. CDR3 size: 14 residues. CDR3 in amino acids: CASSRGQMNTEAFF. The CDR3 DNA is TGTGCCAGCAGTCGGGGACAGATGAACACTGAAGCTTTCTTT.